This passage covers 22 T cell receptor beta chains from one sample sequenced in a study of CD8+ T cells in alopecia areata. Extracted from the samples, RNA was reverse transcribed into cDNA to serve as the sequencing template. Sequencing was performed with immunoSEQ multiplex PCR; in TCRdb, only in-frame clones are kept and a portion is missing. The data show 290,000 or so clones, with none appearing a single time. Cells from pooled cutaneous lymph nodes were sorted by CD4, CD8alpha, NKG2D, NKG2ACE and other markers. The material sequenced was CD4+ T cells sorted from a lymph node. The receptors were gathered from a C3H/HeJ mouse with alopecia areata. Strain haplotype (MHC): H2-k.

Details on this clone: Gene names follow the mouse nomenclature. The observed sequence ends 4 residues before the CDR3 terminus, with the missing tail filled in from the germline J gene. The V gene is TRBV1, the J gene TRBJ2-3, with TRBD1 as a possible D gene (5 bases). V was trimmed by 4 bases and J by 1 base, leaving 12 bases between them. The germline V gene encodes CDR1 NSQYPW and CDR2 LRSPGD (reference sequence). There are 15 residues in the CDR3. Partial CDR3 DNA: TGCACCTGCAGTGAGCCTCCGACAGGTGCAGAA. Amino acids: CTCSEPPTGAE. The entire CDR3 is CTCSEPPTGAETLYF.

This clone has just a few counts. The gene symbols are mouse symbols. The read terminates 4 residues before the CDR3 end, so the remaining end is supplied by the germline J gene. The chain employs TRBV19 and TRBJ2-7, with a weak D call TRBD2 (6 bases). Trimming took off 3 bases at V and 0 bases at J, with 10 bases between the two ends. Germline loops: CDR1 FNHDT, CDR2 SITEND (reference sequence). CDR3 length equals 14 residues. The part of the CDR3 DNA that was read is TGTGCCAGCAGTAACGGGGGGAGCTCCTAT. It translates to CASSNGGSSY. The whole CDR3 reads CASSNGGSSYEQYF.

This clone has only a few counts. Genes and germline are mouse. The read gets to within 4 residues of the CDR3 end, and the germline J gene fills in the rest. Different DNA sequences within this sample yield the same CDR3. J is TRBJ2-5 and V is TRBV13-1; TRBD1 matches at 8 bases. Germline V gene sequence: CDR1 NSHNY, CDR2 SYGAGN. Trimming cost V 0 bases and J 2 bases; bases outside gene matches: 2. The CDR3 covers 15 residues. The CDR3 reads CASSDAGGSQDTQYF. CDR3 DNA, as far as it was read: TGTGCCAGCAGTGATGCAGGGGGCAGCCAAGAC.

Details on this clone: The listed genes are named as in mouse. The sequence runs out 4 residues before the end of the CDR3; the remainder is reconstructed from the germline J gene. The chain combines TRBV13-1 with TRBJ2-7, with 11 bases identical to TRBD2. Germline V gene lookup returns CDR1 NSHNY and CDR2 SYGAGN. V lost 4 bases to trimming and J lost 2 bases; unmatched junction nucleotides: 5. CDR3 size: 15 residues. CDR3 sequence: CASSPGLGGAYEQYF. CDR3 DNA (partial): TGTGCCAGCAGTCCCGGACTGGGGGGTGCCTAT.

With respect to this clone: Genes and germline are mouse. Read coverage stops 4 residues before the CDR3 terminus; the germline J gene supplies the remainder. The chain uses TRBV19 and TRBJ2-4, with a weak D call TRBD2 (7 bases). The germline CDR1 and CDR2 sequences are FNHDT and SITEND (reference sequence). The CDR3 runs 12 residues. CDR3 residues: CASRRGANTLYF. The covered CDR3 bases are TGTGCCAGCAGAAGGGGGGCAAAC.

A word on this clone: Mouse gene names apply. The CDR3 end is not reached by the read, which stops 3 residues before it; the germline J gene fills it in. The gene calls are TRBV13-1 and TRBJ1-6, with 7 positions matching TRBD1. TRBJ1-6 is classed as an ORF, of uncertain function. This CDR3 contains 16 residues. In germline, CDR1 is NSHNY, CDR2 SYGAGN. The V and J ends lost 0 bases and 6 bases, in that order; junction bases with no gene match: 6. The sequenced part of the CDR3 DNA is TGTGCCAGCAGTGATGCAGACAGGGCGGCTAATTCGCCC. It is translated as CASSDADRAANSP. The whole CDR3 sequence reads CASSDADRAANSPLYF.

This clone occurred a few times. All gene names here are mouse names. The CDR3 end lies 4 residues beyond the end of the read and is filled in from the germline J gene. The gene calls are TRBV31 and TRBJ2-1; 9 nucleotides align to TRBD2. Germline trimming cut 1 base from V and 3 bases from J; bases unmatched to any gene: 7. Germline CDR1 and CDR2: GKSSPN and SITVG. The CDR3 contains 16 residues. CDR3 sequence reads: CAWSPPLLGGYAEQFF. The covered CDR3 bases are TGTGCCTGGAGTCCCCCCCTACTGGGGGGCTATGCT.

Worth noting for this clone: Mouse gene names apply. The read is 4 residues too short to cover the CDR3 end, so that end is filled in from the germline J gene. The V and J genes are TRBV1 and TRBJ2-5; 7 bases line up with TRBD1. There are 14 residues in the CDR3. Per germline, CDR1 NSQYPW and CDR2 LRSPGD (reference sequence). CDR3 bases read: TGCACCTGCAGTGCAACAGGGGAGCGAGAC. Protein product: CTCSATGERD. Given in full, the CDR3 is CTCSATGERDTQYF.

There are a few counts of this clone. Genes and germline are mouse. The CDR3 end falls 4 residues outside the read, so it is completed with the germline J gene. Additional DNA sequences in this sample encode the identical CDR3. The rearrangement joins TRBV13-3 to TRBJ2-2; maybe TRBD2 (6 bases). Germline values: CDR1 NNHDY, CDR2 SYVADS. V was clipped by 5 bases and J by 3 bases, with 11 bases between them. The CDR3 spans 14 residues. CDR3 sequence reads: CASSAWGDTGQLYF. The CDR3 DNA, read in part, is TGTGCCAGCAGCGCCTGGGGAGACACCGGG. The full variable domain, rest sourced from reference TRBV13-3 and TRBJ2-2, is EAAVTQSPRSKVAVTGGKVTLSCHQTNNHDYMYWYRQDTGHGLRLIHYSYVADSTEKGDIPDGYKASRPSQENFSLILELASLSQTAVYFCASSAWGDTGQLYFGEGSKLTVL.

With respect to this clone: Gene names refer to mouse genes. Coverage ceases 4 residues before the CDR3 finishes, and the germline J gene fills in the end. This chain uses TRBV1 with TRBJ2-4; D is unclear. This CDR3 contains 12 residues. In germline, CDR1 is NSQYPW, CDR2 LRSPGD (reference sequence). The sequenced part of the CDR3 DNA is TGCACCTGCAGTGCTCCAGAAAAC. The encoded protein is CTCSAPEN. The whole CDR3 is CTCSAPENTLYF.

This clone was counted only a few times. Mouse names are used for the genes. The sample carries other DNA sequences with the same CDR3. CDR3 residues: CASTPLGGYAEQFF. Incomplete CDR3 DNA: TGTGCCAGCACCCCACTGGGGGGGTATGCT. The V call is TRBV19, the J call TRBJ2-1; 10 bases align to TRBD2. Read data end 4 residues before the CDR3 end; the end is taken from the germline J gene. V lost 6 bases and J lost 4; bases outside the gene matches: 4. The CDR3 is 14 amino acids. Per germline, CDR1 FNHDT and CDR2 SITEND (reference sequence).

This clone has a handful of counts. The genes and germline here are from mouse. The sequence runs out 4 residues before the end of the CDR3; the remainder is reconstructed from the germline J gene. The chain has TRBV13-2 and TRBJ1-1; the match to TRBD1 covers 7 bases. V dropped 3 bases and J dropped 0; count of bases not matched to a gene: 5. CDR1 and CDR2 (germline): NNHNN, SYGAGS (reference sequence). This CDR3 spans 15 amino acids. The CDR3 spells CASGGTGTANTEVFF. CDR3 DNA (partial): TGTGCCAGCGGTGGAACCGGGACAGCAAACACA.

This clone has ten or more counts. The genes and germline here are from mouse. The DNA ends 4 residues before the CDR3 does, and the rest of the CDR3 is filled in from the germline J gene. Other DNA sequences in this specimen translate into the identical CDR3. The V call is TRBV12-1, the J call TRBJ2-3; TRBD2 matches 8 bases. V lost 0 bases and J lost 0; bases outside the gene matches: 1. In germline, CDR1 is SGHSN, CDR2 HYEKVE. There are 15 residues in the CDR3. The sequenced CDR3 bases are TGTGCCAGCTCTCTCACTGGGGGTAGTGCAGAA. Its protein product is CASSLTGGSAE. The whole CDR3 sequence reads CASSLTGGSAETLYF.

This clone has only a few counts. Gene and germline names: mouse. The read ends 4 residues early relative to the CDR3; the germline J gene fills the gap. The genes are TRBV17 and TRBJ2-4; D might be TRBD1 (5 bases). The CDR3 is made up of 16 amino acids. The V and J ends lost 1 base and 0 bases respectively, with 11 bases between them. The germline CDR1 and CDR2 sequences are MNHDT and YYDKIL. Incomplete CDR3 DNA: TGTGCTAGCAGTAGAGGGCAGGGAAGGAGTCAAAAC. Translated: CASSRGQGRSQN. The whole CDR3 sequence reads CASSRGQGRSQNTLYF.

With respect to this clone: All gene names here are mouse names. Sequencing ends 4 residues short of the CDR3 end; the germline J gene provides the rest. The V and J genes are TRBV5 and TRBJ2-3; 12 nucleotides line up with TRBD2. The CDR3 is 20 amino acids. V gave up 2 bases and J gave up 0 bases; unmatched junction bases: 12. Looked up from germline, CDR1 is LGHNA and CDR2 is YNLKQL (reference sequence). The CDR3: CASSQKTGGARTISAETLYF. The sequenced part of the CDR3 DNA is TGTGCCAGCAGCCAAAAGACTGGGGGGGCGCGAACCATTAGTGCAGAA.

About this clone itself: Each gene name is a mouse one. Sequencing ends 4 residues short of the CDR3 end; the germline J gene provides the rest. The sample contains more than one DNA sequence encoding this CDR3. The J gene is TRBJ2-5, the V gene TRBV13-1; D is perhaps TRBD2 (6 bases). V lost 0 bases and J 3 bases, leaving 11 bases between the germline ends. Looked up from germline, CDR1 is NSHNY and CDR2 is SYGAGN. This CDR3 comprises 15 residues. CDR3 DNA, as far as it was read: TGTGCCAGCAGTGATGCAACCGGGGGGCAAGAC. Translation: CASSDATGGQD. The whole CDR3 sequence is CASSDATGGQDTQYF.

A note on this clone: Gene names are mouse gene names. Coverage ceases 4 residues before the CDR3 finishes, and the germline J gene fills in the end. V is TRBV13-3 and J is TRBJ2-5; 10 positions agree with TRBD1. This CDR3 comprises 15 residues. From germline, CDR1 is NNHDY and CDR2 SYVADS. The J segment lost 2 bases and the V segment lost 2 bases, leaving 2 bases of the junction unmatched. Incomplete CDR3 DNA: TGTGCCAGCAGTGAGACAGGGGGCTTCCAAGAC. Protein product: CASSETGGFQD. The whole CDR3 protein reads CASSETGGFQDTQYF.

Turning to this clone: Germline and genes here are mouse. The read stops 4 residues short of the end of the CDR3; the missing end is completed from the germline J gene. This chain links TRBV13-3 with TRBJ2-1, with a tentative D call TRBD1 (7 bases). V lost 6 bases and J lost 1, with 11 bases in between. Germline assignment: CDR1 NNHDY and CDR2 SYVADS. CDR3 length equals 14 residues. The sequenced part of the CDR3 DNA is TGTGCCAGCACCAGGGGGGTAAACTATGCT. Protein sequence: CASTRGVNYA. The whole CDR3 protein reads CASTRGVNYAEQFF.

This clone has a handful of counts. Mouse gene names and germline throughout. CDR3 residues: CASSHRDIQDTQYF. CDR3 DNA, as far as it was read: TGTGCCAGCAGCCACCGGGACATCCAAGAC. The chain links TRBV5 to TRBJ2-5; a possible D gene is TRBD1 (6 bases). The read finishes 4 residues shy of the CDR3 end, and the germline J gene is used to complete it. This CDR3 contains 14 residues. Germline CDR1 and CDR2: LGHNA and YNLKQL (reference sequence). Trimming stripped 3 bases from V and 2 bases from J, with 9 bases between.

To note about this clone: The gene symbols are mouse symbols. The read finishes 4 residues shy of the CDR3 end, and the germline J gene is used to complete it. The chain recombines TRBV19 with TRBJ2-2; the match to TRBD2 covers 8 bases. Unmatched junction bases numbered 2, after V lost 6 bases and J lost 4 bases. CDR3 size: 13 residues. Germline CDR1 is FNHDT and CDR2 is SITEND (reference sequence). CDR3 in amino acids: CASKGGPTGQLYF. The CDR3 bases that were read are TGTGCCAGCAAGGGGGGGCCCACCGGG.

Turning to this clone: The germline and genes are mouse ones. The read halts 4 residues ahead of the CDR3 end, with the missing end drawn from the germline J gene. The J gene is TRBJ1-1, the V gene TRBV13-1; TRBD1 is a possible D gene (6 bases). Trimming stripped 7 bases from V and 0 bases from J, with 10 bases between. Germline CDR1 and CDR2: NSHNY and SYGAGN. This CDR3 contains 13 residues. CDR3 region: CASLGTPNTEVFF. CDR3 DNA (partial): TGTGCCAGCCTCGGGACACCAAACACA.

In regard to this clone: Genes here carry mouse names. Read sequence stops 4 residues before the CDR3 end, and the germline J gene provides the missing end. The chain carries TRBV13-1 and TRBJ2-4, with D possibly being TRBD1 (6 bases). The ends were cut back, 0 bases at V and 1 base at J, with 9 bases in the middle. Per germline, CDR1 NSHNY and CDR2 SYGAGN. This CDR3 is built from 15 residues. CDR3 amino acids: CASSDVKGGQNTLYF. CDR3 DNA, as far as it was read: TGTGCCAGCAGTGATGTGAAGGGGGGTCAAAAC.